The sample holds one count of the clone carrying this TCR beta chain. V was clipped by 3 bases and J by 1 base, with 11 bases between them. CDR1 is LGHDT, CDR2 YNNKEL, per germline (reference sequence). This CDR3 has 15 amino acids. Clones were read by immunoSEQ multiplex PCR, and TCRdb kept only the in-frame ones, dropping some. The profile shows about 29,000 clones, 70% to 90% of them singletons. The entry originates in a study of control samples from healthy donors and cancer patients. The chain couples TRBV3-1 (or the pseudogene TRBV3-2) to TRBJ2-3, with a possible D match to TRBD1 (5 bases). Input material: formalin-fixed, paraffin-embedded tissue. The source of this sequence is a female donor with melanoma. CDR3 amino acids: CASSHWGEGTDTQYF. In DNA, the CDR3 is TGTGCCAGCAGCCATTGGGGCGAGGGCACAGATACGCAGTATTTT.